This entry concerns a single T cell receptor beta chain. Antigen specificity is unknown. TCRdb's table, derived via immunoSEQ multiplex PCR, lists solely in-frame clones and lacks some. The repertoire holds 60,000 to 75,000 clones, with roughly 86% as singletons. This entry comes from a study of OX40 agonist ivuxolimab in advanced cancers. The germline gives CDR1 GTSNPN, CDR2 SVGIG (reference sequence). Trimming took off 5 bases at V and 0 bases at J, with 21 bases between the two ends. The CDR3 loop spans 17 amino acids. Study-level points and caveats: Circulating CD4+ and CD8+ T cells showed clonal expansion by week 6 at 0.1 to 3.0 mg/kg.

The specimen was CD4+ or CD8+ T cells sorted from blood, collected in a trial of the OX40 agonist ivuxolimab. This clonotype originated in an adult with an advanced solid tumor such as melanoma, head and neck, liver or kidney cancer. The J gene is TRBJ2-3, the V gene TRBV30; D call uncertain. CDR3 amino acids: CAWDPLRIAGSTDTQYF. DNA of the CDR3: TGTGCCTGGGACCCCCTCCGGATAGCCGGGAGCACAGATACGCAGTATTTT.